These 21 T cell receptor beta chains were all obtained from the same sample, sequenced in a study of cytomegalovirus exposure and HLA in healthy donors. Clones were sequenced by immunoSEQ multiplex PCR, and TCRdb holds only the in-frame ones, with some missing. The sample yields about 70,000 clones, over 90% seen once. The sample consisted of PBMCs. These TCRs come from a young man in good health and CMV-seropositive.

The chain has TRBV7-6 and TRBJ2-7; D not resolved. The CDR3 covers 15 residues. V was shortened by 1 base and J by 4 bases, with 14 bases between the two germline ends. CDR1 and CDR2 from the germline V gene are SGHVS and FNYEAQ. The CDR3 bases are TGTGCCAGCAGCTTAGGAGTCGATTGCGGATACGAGCAGTACTTC. This translates into CASSLGVDCGYEQYF.

This chain joins TRBV5-4 and TRBJ1-1; D may be TRBD1 (5 bases). V lost 2 bases and J 4 bases, leaving 18 bases between the germline ends. Germline CDR1 is SGHNT and CDR2 is YYREEE (reference sequence). The length of the CDR3 is 16 residues. CDR3 loop: CASSFHQGGFATEAFF. CDR3 DNA: TGTGCCAGCAGCTTTCATCAGGGAGGGTTTGCCACTGAAGCTTTCTTT.

The rearrangement uses TRBV5-1 and TRBJ2-7; 9 bases align to TRBD1. V lost 3 bases, J lost 5 bases, and 3 bases stayed unmatched. This CDR3 has 13 residues. Germline V gene lookup returns CDR1 SGHRS and CDR2 YFSETQ. The CDR3 is CASSSQGADEQYF. The CDR3 region has the DNA TGCGCCAGCAGCTCACAGGGGGCAGACGAGCAGTACTTC.

The rearrangement links TRBV7-9 to TRBJ1-1; D remains ambiguous. Germline lookup yields CDR1 SEHNR and CDR2 FQNEAQ (reference sequence). Trimming shortened V by 0 bases and J by 6 bases, and 14 bases separated the two germline ends. This CDR3 has 15 amino acids. The CDR3 bases are TGTGCCAGCAGCTTAGCAGATAGGAGGGCCTCTGAAGCTTTCTTT. It specifies CASSLADRRASEAFF.

The V and J genes are TRBV18 and TRBJ1-4, with TRBD1 matching over 9 bases. V trimming: 6 bases; J trimming: 10 bases; junction bases outside the gene matches: 9. CDR1 KGHSH and CDR2 LQKENI come from the germline V gene. CDR3 length: 14 amino acids. The CDR3 coding sequence is TGTGCCAGCTCCCCCGGGACAGGGAATAGAAAACTGTTTTTT. Translation gives CASSPGTGNRKLFF.

The chain carries TRBV5-1 and TRBJ2-2, with 15 positions matching TRBD2. This CDR3 has 20 residues. From germline, CDR1 is SGHRS and CDR2 YFSETQ. V lost 4 bases, J lost 3 bases, and 13 bases stayed unmatched. The CDR3 loop reads CASSLLPGLAGGWDTGELFF. CDR3 DNA sequence: TGCGCCAGCAGCCTACTGCCGGGACTAGCGGGAGGATGGGACACCGGGGAGCTGTTTTTT. Supplemented by reference TRBV5-1 and TRBJ2-2, the full variable domain reads KAGVTQTPRYLIKTRGQQVTLSCSPISGHRSVSWYQQTPGQGLQFLFEYFSETQRNKGNFPGRFSGRQFSNSRSEMNVSTLELGDSALYLCASSLLPGLAGGWDTGELFFGEGSRLTVL.

This chain joins TRBV27 and TRBJ2-1, with D possibly matching TRBD2 (5 bases). This CDR3 is built from 16 residues. The V and J ends lost 3 bases and 1 base respectively, with 13 bases between them. CDR1 and CDR2 (germline): MNHEY, SMNVEV (reference sequence). The CDR3 protein is CASSFGELGSYNEQFF. In nucleotides, the CDR3 is TGTGCCAGCAGTTTCGGAGAACTAGGGTCCTACAATGAGCAGTTCTTC.

The chain joins TRBV27 to TRBJ2-7; 9 positions match TRBD1. V lost 4 bases and J lost 6; bases outside the gene matches: 16. In germline, CDR1 is MNHEY, CDR2 SMNVEV (reference sequence). This CDR3 contains 17 residues. CDR3 sequence reads: CASSSDLGTGPTGEQYF. The CDR3 DNA follows: TGTGCCAGCAGTTCAGACCTCGGGACAGGGCCTACGGGCGAGCAGTACTTC.

The chain joins TRBV9 to TRBJ2-7; the D gene is possibly TRBD2 (6 bases). V was clipped by 0 bases and J by 0 bases, with 10 bases between them. CDR1 and CDR2 (germline): SGDLS, YYNGEE. CDR3 length: 15 residues. The CDR3 nucleotides read TGTGCCAGCAGCGTAGGATACGGGAGCTCCTACGAGCAGTACTTC. This translates into CASSVGYGSSYEQYF.

The chain employs TRBV5-4 and TRBJ1-1; 12 bases are shared with TRBD1. This CDR3 region has 17 residues. The junction had 12 bases not matched to a gene; V was cut back by 6 bases and J by 3 bases. CDR1 is SGHNT, CDR2 YYREEE, per germline (reference sequence). Here the CDR3 reads CASTPGTGGFLDTEAFF. The CDR3 DNA reads TGTGCCAGCACCCCCGGGACAGGGGGCTTTTTGGACACTGAAGCTTTCTTT.

The rearrangement joins TRBV19 to TRBJ2-5, with 7 bases identical to TRBD2. The CDR3 has 12 residues. V trimming: 5 bases; J trimming: 5 bases; junction bases outside the gene matches: 2. From germline, CDR1 is LNHDA and CDR2 SQIVND (reference sequence). CDR3: CASSLSGETQYF. The CDR3 nucleotides are TGTGCCAGTAGTCTTAGCGGGGAGACCCAGTACTTC. Variable domain in full (rest from reference TRBV19 and TRBJ2-5): DGGITQSPKYLFRKEGQNVTLSCEQNLNHDAMYWYRQDPGQGLRLIYYSQIVNDFQKGDIAEGYSVSREKKESFPLTVTSAQKNPTAFYLCASSLSGETQYFGPGTRLLVL.

The chain has TRBV5-6 and TRBJ2-7; no clear D gene. Trimming removed 0 bases from V and 6 bases from J, with 7 bases in between. The germline V gene has CDR1 SGHDT and CDR2 YYEEEE. The CDR3 runs 12 residues. CDR3 DNA sequence: TGTGCCAGCAGCTTGGGTCTTCTCGAGCAGTACTTC. Protein sequence: CASSLGLLEQYF.

The gene calls are TRBV5-4 and TRBJ2-5, with 10 bases identical to TRBD2. The V gene's germline CDR1 is SGHNT and CDR2 YYREEE (reference sequence). The CDR3 consists of 16 residues. Trimming cost V 3 bases and J 7 bases; bases outside gene matches: 12. The CDR3 spells CASSSKREGSRVTQYF. The CDR3 DNA is TGTGCCAGCAGCTCCAAGCGGGAGGGCTCTCGGGTGACCCAGTACTTC.

The CDR3, as DNA: TGTGCCAGCAGTTTACCTTTTGACAGGGTGGCGCGCGAGCAGTACTTC. This sequence encodes CASSLPFDRVAREQYF. The chain links TRBV6-6 to TRBJ2-7; 7 bases are shared with TRBD1. The J segment lost 6 bases and the V segment lost 4 bases, leaving 15 bases of the junction unmatched. The CDR3 sequence is 16 residues long. Germline lookup yields CDR1 MNHNY and CDR2 SVGAGI (reference sequence).

The chain recombines TRBV15 with TRBJ2-5; maybe TRBD2 (6 bases). Germline CDR1 and CDR2: LNHNV and YYDKDF (reference sequence). There are 15 residues in the CDR3. V was pared by 1 base and J by 1 base, with 10 bases between. The CDR3 sequence: CATSRGGEPQETQYF. The CDR3 DNA reads as TGTGCCACCAGCAGAGGCGGGGAGCCCCAAGAGACCCAGTACTTC.

V usage is TRBV30 and J usage is TRBJ2-1; D perhaps matches TRBD2 (7 bases). V shed 0 bases and J shed 9 bases, with 12 bases lying between them. CDR3 length equals 13 residues. CDR1 and CDR2 from the germline V gene are GTSNPN and SVGIG (reference sequence). The CDR3 spells CAWSVRGAGEQFF. DNA of the CDR3: TGTGCCTGGAGTGTACGGGGGGCCGGTGAGCAGTTCTTC.

J is TRBJ1-5 and V is TRBV4-1; 7 bases fit TRBD1. With V trimmed by 1 base and J by 4 bases, 4 bases remained unmatched. Germline V CDR1 and CDR2: MGHRA, YSYEKL. CDR3 length equals 15 residues. CDR3 DNA: TGCGCCAGCAGCCAAGGGGGACAGCTGAATCAGCCCCAGCATTTT. Protein product: CASSQGGQLNQPQHF.

This clone is a singleton in its sample. The chain is built from TRBV11-2 and TRBJ1-2; TRBD1 is a possible D gene (5 bases). This CDR3 comprises 13 residues. Germline V CDR1 and CDR2: SGHAT, FQNNGV. The V and J ends lost 7 bases and 6 bases respectively, with 15 bases between them. CDR3 loop: CASTIRGWDGYTF. The DNA of the CDR3 is TGTGCCAGCACCATTAGGGGTTGGGATGGCTACACCTTC. Drawing the rest from reference TRBV11-2 and TRBJ1-2, the complete variable domain is EAGVAQSPRYKIIEKRQSVAFWCNPISGHATLYWYQQILGQGPKLLIQFQNNGVVDDSQLPKDRFSAERLKGVDSTLKIQPAKLEDSAVYLCASTIRGWDGYTFGSGTRLTVV.

The DNA for the CDR3 is TGTGCCATCAGTGAGTCTAACGGCTATGGCTACACCTTC. It codes for CAISESNGYGYTF. The chain carries TRBV10-3 and TRBJ1-2; D is unclear. Trimming left V 0 bases short and J 4 bases short, with 6 bases between. The CDR3 runs 13 residues. CDR1 is ENHRY and CDR2 is SYGVKD in the germline V gene.

The J gene is TRBJ2-1, the V gene TRBV7-3, with 9 bases fitting TRBD2. Germline CDR1 SGHTA, CDR2 FQGTGA. The CDR3 runs to 17 residues. Trimming at V came to 4 bases and at J to 6 bases, leaving 13 bases not matched to a gene. CDR3 nucleotide sequence: TGTGCCAGCAGCTCTCCGGCCGGGACTAGCTTCATCAATGAGCAGTTCTTC. Translated: CASSSPAGTSFINEQFF.

This chain links TRBV9 with TRBJ2-3; the D gene is possibly TRBD2 (6 bases). V lost 4 bases, J lost 0 bases, and 15 bases lay in between. This CDR3 spans 16 amino acids. Germline assignment: CDR1 SGDLS and CDR2 YYNGEE. CDR3 DNA: TGTGCCAGCAGCCCTTTAGCGGCCCCTAGCACAGATACGCAGTATTTT. It yields the protein CASSPLAAPSTDTQYF.